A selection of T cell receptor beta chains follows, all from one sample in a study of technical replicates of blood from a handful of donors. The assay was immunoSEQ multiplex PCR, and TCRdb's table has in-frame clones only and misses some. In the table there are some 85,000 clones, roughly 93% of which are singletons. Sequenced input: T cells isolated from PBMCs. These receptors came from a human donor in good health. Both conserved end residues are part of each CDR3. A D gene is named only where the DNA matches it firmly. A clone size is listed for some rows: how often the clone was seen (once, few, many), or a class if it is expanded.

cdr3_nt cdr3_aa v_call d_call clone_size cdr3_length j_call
TGTGCCAGCAGCACTTCTGGACTAGCGGGAGGGAGGGTCTACGAGCAGTACTTC CASSTSGLAGGRVYEQYF TRBV7-2 TRBD2 NA 18 TRBJ2-7
TGTGCCAGCAGCTTCGGGACAGGGTTCTCAGATACGCAGTATTTT CASSFGTGFSDTQYF TRBV11-3 TRBD1 NA 15 TRBJ2-3
TGCGCCAGCAGCGCGGGTAGTCCTAGCACAGATACGCAGTATTTT CASSAGSPSTDTQYF TRBV5-1 NA NA 15 TRBJ2-3
TGTGCCAGCAGTGGAGTGAATGAGCAGTTCTTC CASSGVNEQFF TRBV2 NA NA 11 TRBJ2-1
TGTGCCAGCAGTGTCTCAACAGGGGGAGAAGGTGAAGCTTTCTTT CASSVSTGGEGEAFF TRBV28 TRBD1 few 15 TRBJ1-1
TGTGCCAGCAGTCTAGACAGGGGACCCAATCAGCCCCAGCATTTT CASSLDRGPNQPQHF TRBV27 TRBD1 once 15 TRBJ1-5
TGCGCCAGCAGCCCGGGGACAGGTGACTTTAACTATGGCTACACCTTC CASSPGTGDFNYGYTF TRBV4-1 TRBD1 NA 16 TRBJ1-2
TGTGCCACCCAGGGAGGGGCTAATAGGAACACTGAAGCTTTCTTT CATQGGANRNTEAFF TRBV14 NA NA 15 TRBJ1-1
TGTGCCAGCAGCCACAGGGATGAGACCCAGTACTTC CASSHRDETQYF TRBV7-9 NA NA 12 TRBJ2-5
TGTGCCAGCAGTGAAGCTGGACAGAACACTGAAGCTTTCTTT CASSEAGQNTEAFF TRBV2 NA NA 14 TRBJ1-1
TGTGCCATCAGTGGAGGGGGTATTAGCAATCAGCCCCAGCATTTT CAISGGGISNQPQHF TRBV10-3 NA few 15 TRBJ1-5
TGTGCCAGCAGCGACGGCTACCTCGGGGGGACCCAGTACTTC CASSDGYLGGTQYF TRBV2 NA NA 14 TRBJ2-5
TGTGCCAGCAGCCTCGAGTCCCGGGAGCTGTTTTTT CASSLESRELFF TRBV7-8 NA NA 12 TRBJ2-2
TGTGCCAGCAGTTCGGGACTAGCGGACACCGGGGAGCTGTTTTTT CASSSGLADTGELFF TRBV11-2 TRBD2 NA 15 TRBJ2-2
TGCGCCAGCAGCCTAACAGTGTCTTATGGCTACACCTTC CASSLTVSYGYTF TRBV4-3 NA NA 13 TRBJ1-2
TGTGCCAGCAGCTGGGGACTAGCGGGCTCCGAGCAGTACTTC CASSWGLAGSEQYF TRBV7-3 TRBD2 NA 14 TRBJ2-7
TGTGCCAGCAGTGGCGACGGAGCTAGCAATCAGCCCCAGCATTTT CASSGDGASNQPQHF TRBV6-5 NA NA 15 TRBJ1-5
TGCGCCAGCAGCCAAGAGTGGGTAGCGGCTTACTCCAGCTCCTACAATGAGCAGTTCTTC CASSQEWVAAYSSSYNEQFF TRBV4-3 NA NA 20 TRBJ2-1
TGTGCCAGCAGCCTTAAAGATACCGGGGTCAATGAGCAGTTCTTC CASSLKDTGVNEQFF TRBV7-2 NA NA 15 TRBJ2-1
TGTGCCAGCAGCACCCCGGCTAGCTACGAGCAGTACTTC CASSTPASYEQYF TRBV7-2 NA NA 13 TRBJ2-7
TGTGCCTGGAGTCTTGCGGAGTACAATGAGCAGTTCTTC CAWSLAEYNEQFF TRBV30 NA once 13 TRBJ2-1
TGTGCCAGCAGCCCGCGGACAGGGGGCACTGAAGCTTTCTTT CASSPRTGGTEAFF TRBV7-9 TRBD1 NA 14 TRBJ1-1
TGCAGCGTTGAAGACGAACAGGGGCACTACAATGAGCAGTTCTTC CSVEDEQGHYNEQFF TRBV29-1 TRBD1 NA 15 TRBJ2-1
TGTGCCAGCAGTTCTCGGAGGACAGCCACAGATACGCAGTATTTT CASSSRRTATDTQYF TRBV27 NA once 15 TRBJ2-3